Below are 27 T cell receptor beta chains sequenced from a single sample in a study of Ad26.COV2.S vaccination and SARS-CoV-2 variants. Sequencing used immunoSEQ multiplex PCR; TCRdb keeps in-frame clones, though not all of them. The table shows around 450,000 clones, with 85% to 90% occurring only once. Treatment given: some 19 received Ad26.COV2.S at low or high dose, single or two shots; 5 received placebo; per-sample allocation not given. It was on day 63 after the first vaccine or placebo injection that samples were taken. This sample comprised peripheral blood, obtained in a trial of Ad26.COV2.S vaccine versus placebo. The receptors here all came from a person aged 18-60 years who received the Ad26.COV2.S COVID-19 vaccine or a placebo.

V and J are TRBV28 and TRBJ2-2; tentatively, D is TRBD2 (6 bases). Looked up from germline, CDR1 is MDHEN and CDR2 is SYDVKM. Trimming pared 5 bases from V and 7 bases from J, leaving 17 bases between. The CDR3 extends over 15 amino acids. CDR3 region: CASSLSGTPGGELFF. The CDR3 bases are TGTGCCAGCAGTCTCTCCGGGACTCCGGGCGGGGAGCTGTTTTTT.

J is TRBJ2-3 and V is TRBV19, with D perhaps matching TRBD2 (5 bases). CDR1 LNHDA and CDR2 SQIVND come from the germline V gene (reference sequence). This CDR3 spans 15 amino acids. The germline V and J ends were trimmed by 8 bases and 0 bases, with 15 bases remaining between them. The CDR3 spells CASAVASRSTDTQYF. The CDR3 DNA reads TGTGCCAGTGCGGTGGCTAGCAGAAGCACAGATACGCAGTATTTT.

The chain carries TRBV4-3 and TRBJ2-3; a possible D gene is TRBD2 (7 bases). There are 16 residues in the CDR3. V lost 0 bases and J lost 2, with 12 bases in between. The germline CDR1 and CDR2 sequences are LGHNA and YSLEER. The CDR3 is CASSQEAGAYTDTQYF. DNA for the CDR3: TGCGCCAGCAGCCAAGAGGCGGGGGCCTACACAGATACGCAGTATTTT.

The V gene is TRBV6-4, the J gene TRBJ2-3; D gene ambiguous. Germline V CDR1 and CDR2: MRHNA, SNTAGT. The V and J ends lost 3 bases and 0 bases respectively, with 7 bases between them. CDR3 length: 14 amino acids. In DNA form, the CDR3 reads TGTGCCAGCAGTGAAGCGTGGAGCACAGATACGCAGTATTTT. Amino acids: CASSEAWSTDTQYF.

This chain joins TRBV28 and TRBJ2-5; the D gene is possibly TRBD1 (5 bases). This CDR3 contains 14 residues. Germline-derived CDR1 and CDR2 are MDHEN and SYDVKM. Trimming shortened V by 5 bases and J by 4 bases, and 14 bases separated the two germline ends. The CDR3 protein is CASSVRVGLETQYF. CDR3 DNA: TGTGCCAGCAGTGTCAGGGTGGGCTTAGAGACCCAGTACTTC.

The rearrangement links TRBV5-5 to TRBJ1-1; D is unclear. The CDR3 runs to 13 residues. Trimming stripped 0 bases from V and 1 base from J, with 4 bases between. CDR1 and CDR2 (germline): SGHKS, YYEKEE (reference sequence). The CDR3 DNA reads as TGTGCCAGCAGCTTGGGGCCGAACACTGAAGCTTTCTTT. As protein: CASSLGPNTEAFF.

The V and J genes are TRBV5-1 and TRBJ2-3; 11 bases agree with TRBD2. The V gene's germline CDR1 is SGHRS and CDR2 YFSETQ. J was trimmed by 1 base and V by 0 bases; bases with no gene match: 4. This CDR3 is 17 amino acids long. The CDR3 DNA sequence: TGCGCCAGCAGCTTGGATACTAGCGGGGGACGCACAGATACGCAGTATTTT. Protein product: CASSLDTSGGRTDTQYF.

The chain is built from TRBV6-2 or TRBV6-3 and TRBJ2-7; the D gene is possibly TRBD2 (6 bases). The CDR3 has 16 residues. Trimming took 0 bases from V and 3 from J, leaving 15 bases between them. The germline CDR1 and CDR2 sequences are MNHEY and SVGEGT. The CDR3 loop reads CASSYSGTLERYEQYF. In DNA form, the CDR3 reads TGTGCCAGCAGTTACTCCGGGACTCTCGAGCGCTACGAGCAGTACTTC.

V gene TRBV19 combines with J gene TRBJ2-2, with D perhaps matching TRBD2 (5 bases). The CDR3 length is 18 residues. The V end was cut by 4 bases, the J end by 8 bases, with 26 bases between. CDR1 and CDR2 from the germline V gene are LNHDA and SQIVND (reference sequence). The CDR3 sequence: CASSNRWTPRNGPGELFF. In DNA form, the CDR3 reads TGTGCCAGTAGTAATAGGTGGACTCCCAGGAATGGTCCGGGGGAGCTGTTTTTT.

The chain links TRBV28 to TRBJ1-1; D is unclear. In germline, CDR1 is MDHEN, CDR2 SYDVKM. The CDR3 spans 13 residues. V dropped 5 bases and J dropped 5 bases, with 12 bases sitting between them. CDR3 DNA sequence: TGTGCCAGCAGTAACCCCACATGGACTGAAGCTTTCTTT. Translation gives CASSNPTWTEAFF.

The chain links TRBV14 to TRBJ1-2; D possibly corresponds to TRBD1 (6 bases). Germline CDR1 SGHDN, CDR2 FVKESK. This CDR3 region has 15 residues. The germline V and J ends were trimmed by 4 bases and 4 bases, with 16 bases remaining between them. The CDR3 here is CASSPEVTGIYGYTF. In DNA, the CDR3 is TGTGCCAGCAGCCCAGAGGTGACAGGCATCTATGGCTACACCTTC. Looking up the rest from reference TRBV14 and TRBJ1-2 gives the full variable domain: EAGVTQFPSHSVIEKGQTVTLRCDPISGHDNLYWYRRVMGKEIKFLLHFVKESKQDESGMPNNRFLAERTGGTYSTLKVQPAELEDSGVYFCASSPEVTGIYGYTFGSGTRLTVV.

This chain connects TRBV9 to TRBJ2-3; D is ambiguous. Germline CDR1 SGDLS, CDR2 YYNGEE. Trimming pared 4 bases from V and 3 bases from J, leaving 9 bases between. The CDR3 consists of 13 residues. CDR3 region: CASSLTGTDTQYF. The CDR3 nucleotides read TGTGCCAGCAGCCTGACCGGTACAGATACGCAGTATTTT.

Note on this clone: Other DNA sequences in the sample encode the same CDR3. The chain is built from TRBV5-4 and TRBJ2-7; maybe TRBD2 (6 bases). The germline V gene encodes CDR1 SGHNT and CDR2 YYREEE (reference sequence). The CDR3 spans 14 residues. V was pared by 4 bases and J by 1 base, with 12 bases between. Here the CDR3 DNA reads TGTGCCAGCAGCCCCGTTGGGGGGTCCTACGAGCAGTACTTC. Its protein product is CASSPVGGSYEQYF.

The chain employs TRBV7-3 and TRBJ2-3; 8 positions agree with TRBD1. The CDR3 is made up of 14 amino acids. Germline V gives CDR1 SGHTA, CDR2 FQGTGA. V lost 5 bases, J lost 1 base, and 2 bases stayed unmatched. The CDR3 loop is CASSLDRGTDTQYF. In DNA form, the CDR3 reads TGTGCCAGCAGCCTGGACAGGGGCACAGATACGCAGTATTTT.

The gene calls are TRBV10-3 and TRBJ2-1; 10 nucleotides line up with TRBD1. The CDR3 contains 16 residues. With 6 bases clipped from V and 6 bases from J, the junction kept 11 bases outside the gene matches. Germline V gene sequence: CDR1 ENHRY, CDR2 SYGVKD. The CDR3 here is CAIRQYDRGQGNEQFF. The CDR3 DNA sequence: TGTGCCATCAGGCAATATGACAGGGGGCAGGGCAATGAGCAGTTCTTC.

The chain employs TRBV28 and TRBJ2-7; TRBD1 is a possible D gene (5 bases). Trimming removed 5 bases at V and 4 bases at J, with 12 bases between. The CDR3 extends over 13 amino acids. Looked up from germline, CDR1 is MDHEN and CDR2 is SYDVKM. CDR3 DNA sequence: TGTGCCAGCAGTAGGCAGGACATATACGAGCAGTACTTC. It specifies CASSRQDIYEQYF.

The rearrangement joins TRBV4-3 to TRBJ2-2; D unresolved. Germline assignment: CDR1 LGHNA and CDR2 YSLEER. The CDR3 loop spans 16 amino acids. V gave up 2 bases and J gave up 0 bases, with 10 bases separating them. The CDR3 is CASSQRPSANTGELFF. The CDR3 DNA reads TGCGCCAGCAGCCAACGACCAAGCGCGAACACCGGGGAGCTGTTTTTT.

This CDR3 reads CASRPGRRVAEAFF. CDR3 DNA sequence: TGTGCCAGCAGACCCGGGAGACGAGTCGCTGAAGCTTTCTTT. The genes are TRBV3-1 (or the pseudogene TRBV3-2) and TRBJ1-1, with D uncertain. In germline, CDR1 is LGHDT, CDR2 YNNKEL (reference sequence). V lost 6 bases to trimming and J lost 6 bases, with 17 bases between them. The CDR3 extends over 14 amino acids.

V gene TRBV27 combines with J gene TRBJ1-6, with a tentative D call TRBD1 (5 bases). This CDR3 is built from 16 residues. V was shortened by 0 bases and J by 8 bases, with 14 bases between the two germline ends. Germline V gene lookup returns CDR1 MNHEY and CDR2 SMNVEV (reference sequence). CDR3 DNA: TGTGCCAGCAGTTTATCGGGGCCGGGCTTGGATTCACCCCTCCACTTT. Translating gives CASSLSGPGLDSPLHF.

Of note for this clone: Other DNA sequences in this sample translate to the same CDR3. This chain connects TRBV2 to TRBJ1-5; D is unclear. V dropped 7 bases and J dropped 1 base, with 11 bases sitting between them. The CDR3 runs to 14 residues. Germline lookup yields CDR1 SNHLY and CDR2 FYNNEI. The CDR3 bases are TGTGCCAGCAAATTAGGGTTAAGCAATCAGCCCCAGCATTTT. Protein: CASKLGLSNQPQHF.

This clone was counted between two and nine times. The chain is built from TRBV28 and TRBJ2-7; 8 nucleotides line up with TRBD1. Germline CDR1 MDHEN, CDR2 SYDVKM. Unmatched junction bases numbered 10, after V lost 6 bases and J lost 0 bases. This CDR3 is built from 16 residues. DNA of the CDR3: TGTGCCAGCAGCCCCGGGACAGGCTACAGCTCCTACGAGCAGTACTTC. Protein sequence: CASSPGTGYSSYEQYF.

The chain couples TRBV2 to TRBJ2-7, with 7 bases that match TRBD1. V shed 3 bases and J 5 bases; nucleotides not matched to a gene: 7. The CDR3 loop spans 14 amino acids. The V gene's germline CDR1 is SNHLY and CDR2 FYNNEI. CDR3 protein: CASSEVAGGDEQYF. In DNA, the CDR3 is TGTGCCAGCAGTGAGGTAGCAGGGGGAGACGAGCAGTACTTC.

The chain uses TRBV9 and TRBJ2-7; 11 positions agree with TRBD1. The CDR3 loop spans 14 amino acids. The germline V gene encodes CDR1 SGDLS and CDR2 YYNGEE. V lost 0 bases and J lost 5; bases outside the gene matches: 1. This chain's CDR3 is CASSVGDRGNEQYF. CDR3 sequence (DNA): TGTGCCAGCAGCGTAGGGGACAGGGGGAACGAGCAGTACTTC.

The chain combines TRBV6-5 with TRBJ1-1, with a possible D match to TRBD1 (6 bases). Trimming removed 10 bases at V and 6 bases at J, with 15 bases between. The CDR3 extends over 12 amino acids. The germline CDR1 and CDR2 sequences are MNHEY and SVGAGI. CDR3 residues: CATGGAGAEAFF. For the CDR3, the DNA is TGTGCCACCGGGGGGGCTGGCGCTGAAGCTTTCTTT.

The chain carries TRBV6-6 and TRBJ2-7; D not resolved. The V end lost 7 bases, the J end lost 2 bases, and 12 bases lay between the germline ends. The germline CDR1 and CDR2 sequences are MNHNY and SVGAGI (reference sequence). The CDR3 is 13 amino acids. DNA of the CDR3: TGTGCCAGCACAGTCGGGCCCCCCTACGAGCAGTACTTC. Protein: CASTVGPPYEQYF.

This chain links TRBV6-6 with TRBJ1-1; 9 nucleotides align to TRBD1. The length of the CDR3 is 16 residues. The V gene end was trimmed by 6 bases and the J gene end by 4 bases; junction bases not matched to a gene: 12. Germline-derived CDR1 and CDR2 are MNHNY and SVGAGI (reference sequence). The chain's CDR3 is CASRPRPGQGFTEAFF. In DNA, the CDR3 is TGTGCCAGCAGGCCCCGACCGGGACAGGGTTTCACTGAAGCTTTCTTT.

V and J are TRBV4-3 and TRBJ2-1, with 9 bases aligning to TRBD2. The CDR3 contains 16 residues. Germline V gene lookup returns CDR1 LGHNA and CDR2 YSLEER. V lost 6 bases and J lost 5; bases outside the gene matches: 11. CDR3 protein: CASSPLLAGTHNEQFF. The CDR3 nucleotides read TGCGCCAGCAGTCCACTGCTAGCGGGGACCCACAATGAGCAGTTCTTC.